This TCR beta chain was profiled in a study of blood T cell repertoires in COVID-19. Overall study: The United States, Italy and Spain provided the acute and convalescent COVID-19 samples. In each case, the material was cDNA or gDNA derived from T cells, B-cell-depleted T cells, or PBMCs.

The CDR3 is 15 amino acids. V lost 4 bases, J lost 2 bases, and 2 bases stayed unmatched. Germline V CDR1 and CDR2: SGDLS, YYNGEE. Per the original methods: Nucleated cell counts were estimated from reference gene primer amplification. Here immunoSEQ multiplex PCR was the method, and the copy in TCRdb shows in-frame clones only, minus some. V, J and clone size were drawn from that table, and D and trimming were deduced from the DNA. This sample carries 70,000 to 85,000 clones, about four fifths of them seen once, and the ten largest clones take around two fifths. The sample comprised peripheral blood. The TCR originated in a man at least 80 years old with active or convalescent COVID-19. V is TRBV9 and J is TRBJ2-2, with 10 bases that match TRBD2. CDR3 nucleotides: TGTGCCAGCAGCCCTAGCGGGGGTAACACCGGGGAGCTGTTTTTT. This encodes CASSPSGGNTGELFF.